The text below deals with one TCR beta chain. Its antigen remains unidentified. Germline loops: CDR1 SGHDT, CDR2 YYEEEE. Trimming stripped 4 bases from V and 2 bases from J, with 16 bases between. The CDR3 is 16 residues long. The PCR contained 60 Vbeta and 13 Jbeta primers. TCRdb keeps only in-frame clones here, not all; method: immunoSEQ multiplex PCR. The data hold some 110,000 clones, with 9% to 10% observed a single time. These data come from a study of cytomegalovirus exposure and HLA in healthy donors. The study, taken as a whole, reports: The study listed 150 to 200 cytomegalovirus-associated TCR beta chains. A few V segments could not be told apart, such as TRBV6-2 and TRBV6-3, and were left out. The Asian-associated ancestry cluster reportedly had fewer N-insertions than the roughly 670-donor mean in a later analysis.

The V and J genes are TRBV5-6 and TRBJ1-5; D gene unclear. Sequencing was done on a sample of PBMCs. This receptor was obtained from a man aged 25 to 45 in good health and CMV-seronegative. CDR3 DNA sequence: TGTGCCAGCAGCCACGGACTGGATGCGGGCAATCAGCCCCAGCATTTT. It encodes CASSHGLDAGNQPQHF.